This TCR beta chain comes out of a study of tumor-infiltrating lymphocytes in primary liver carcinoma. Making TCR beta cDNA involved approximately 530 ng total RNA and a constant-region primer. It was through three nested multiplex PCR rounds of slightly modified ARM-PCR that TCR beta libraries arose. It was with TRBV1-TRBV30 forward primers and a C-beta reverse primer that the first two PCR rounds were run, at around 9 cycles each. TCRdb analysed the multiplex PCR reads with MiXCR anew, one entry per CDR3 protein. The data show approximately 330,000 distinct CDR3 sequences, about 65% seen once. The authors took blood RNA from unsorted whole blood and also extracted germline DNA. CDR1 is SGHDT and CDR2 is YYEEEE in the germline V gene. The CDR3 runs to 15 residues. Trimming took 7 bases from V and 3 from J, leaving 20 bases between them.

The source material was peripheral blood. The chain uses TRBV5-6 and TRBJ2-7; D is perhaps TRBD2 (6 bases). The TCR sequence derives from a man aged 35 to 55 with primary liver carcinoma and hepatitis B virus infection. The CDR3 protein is CASGKTSGYLYEQYF. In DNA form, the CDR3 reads TGTGCCAGCGGAAAGACTAGTGGTTACCTCTACGAGCAGTACTTC.